Presented here are 32 T cell receptor beta chains from one specimen sequenced in a study of blood T cell repertoires in COVID-19. Profiled with immunoSEQ multiplex PCR; TCRdb holds only in-frame clones, not every one. The data contain 120,000 or so clones, approximately 87% of them singletons. The sequenced material came from peripheral blood. These receptors originate from a woman aged 45-60 years with acute or convalescent COVID-19.

The genes are TRBV7-3 and TRBJ2-1; 8 bases map to TRBD2. CDR1 is SGHTA, CDR2 FQGTGA, per germline. This CDR3 is built from 15 residues. The junction had 6 bases not matched to a gene; V was cut back by 4 bases and J by 4 bases. The CDR3 coding sequence is TGTGCCAGCAGCTCTATACTAGCGGCTTACAATGAGCAGTTCTTC. Protein: CASSSILAAYNEQFF.

The rearrangement uses TRBV10-3 and TRBJ1-1; D gene unclear. Germline V gives CDR1 ENHRY, CDR2 SYGVKD. The CDR3 has 12 amino acids. Deletions cut 11 bases from V and 0 bases from J, with 10 bases between. The CDR3 DNA sequence: TGTGCCGCCTCGGAGATGAACACTGAAGCTTTCTTT. Its protein product is CAASEMNTEAFF.

This clone was seen once. The J gene is TRBJ1-3, the V gene TRBV3-1 (or the pseudogene TRBV3-2); 8 positions match TRBD1. J was trimmed by 9 bases and V by 3 bases; bases with no gene match: 13. Germline CDR1 is LGHDT and CDR2 is YNNKEL (reference sequence). The CDR3 contains 16 residues. The CDR3, as DNA: TGTGCCAGCAGCCAGGAGACCGGGACAGGACCGAGCACCATATATTTT. It yields the protein CASSQETGTGPSTIYF.

The chain has TRBV7-6 and TRBJ1-1; D is possibly TRBD1 (5 bases). This CDR3 has 13 residues. V dropped 5 bases and J dropped 1 base, with 8 bases sitting between them. Germline V CDR1 and CDR2: SGHVS, FNYEAQ. Here the CDR3 DNA reads TGTGCCAGCAGCCGAGGACAGAACACTGAAGCTTTCTTT. Protein sequence: CASSRGQNTEAFF.

This clone has only one observation. The CDR3 DNA is TGTGCCAGCAGTCCGACAGGGGGCTCGAACACTGAAGCTTTCTTT. Protein: CASSPTGGSNTEAFF. The genes are TRBV6-5 and TRBJ1-1, with 10 bases matching TRBD1. This CDR3 is built from 15 residues. Germline V gene data show CDR1 as MNHEY and CDR2 as SVGAGI. V lost 5 bases and J lost 1; bases outside the gene matches: 4.

The chain joins TRBV7-2 to TRBJ2-5, with 10 positions matching TRBD2. The CDR3 is made up of 15 amino acids. Losses at the gene ends were 5 bases for V and 2 bases for J; bases not matched to a gene: 5. Germline loops: CDR1 SGHTA, CDR2 FQGNSA. The CDR3 nucleotides read TGTGCCAGCAGCGGCCGGACTAGCGGACAAGAGACCCAGTACTTC. Protein: CASSGRTSGQETQYF.

The rearrangement uses TRBV5-1 and TRBJ1-4, with D perhaps matching TRBD1 (6 bases). The germline V gene encodes CDR1 SGHRS and CDR2 YFSETQ. Deletions cut 2 bases from V and 8 bases from J, with 13 bases between. The CDR3 totals 14 residues. CDR3 DNA: TGCGCCAGCAGCTTCGGGACATTAGGGGAAAAACTGTTTTTT. It specifies CASSFGTLGEKLFF.

Written as DNA, the CDR3 is TGTGCCTGGAGAATGGAGGGGTCTTATAATTCACCCCTCCACTTT. This gives the protein CAWRMEGSYNSPLHF. The chain has TRBV30 and TRBJ1-6; D possibly corresponds to TRBD1 (5 bases). CDR1 and CDR2 from the germline V gene are GTSNPN and SVGIG (reference sequence). CDR3 length equals 15 residues. The germline V and J ends were trimmed by 3 bases and 4 bases, with 13 bases remaining between them.

This clone was observed a single time. J is TRBJ1-1 and V is TRBV11-3; D may be TRBD1 (5 bases). The V gene's germline CDR1 is SGHNT and CDR2 YENEEA. V gave up 2 bases and J gave up 4 bases, with 14 bases separating them. This CDR3 region has 15 residues. The CDR3 here is CASSLSWGGGTEAFF. CDR3 bases: TGTGCCAGCAGCTTATCTTGGGGGGGAGGCACTGAAGCTTTCTTT.

This chain connects TRBV5-1 to TRBJ1-3; 7 nucleotides line up with TRBD1. V lost 0 bases to trimming and J lost 0 bases; unmatched junction nucleotides: 6. The CDR3 totals 17 residues. Germline assignment: CDR1 SGHRS and CDR2 YFSETQ. CDR3 DNA: TGCGCCAGCAGCTTGGGCCAGGGGGAATACTCTGGAAACACCATATATTTT. Its translation is CASSLGQGEYSGNTIYF.

In this sample, this clone turned up once. V is TRBV27 and J is TRBJ1-2; D possibly corresponds to TRBD1 (6 bases). V gave up 5 bases and J gave up 2 bases, with 12 bases separating them. The CDR3 is 14 residues long. Per the germline V gene, CDR1 is MNHEY and CDR2 is SMNVEV (reference sequence). CDR3 DNA: TGTGCCAGCAGTCCCTACACAGGGAACTATGGCTACACCTTC. As protein: CASSPYTGNYGYTF.

This clone was found once. The chain carries TRBV23-1 and TRBJ2-2, with 7 bases lining up with TRBD1. TRBV23-1 is an ORF; its function is uncertain. With 4 bases clipped from V and 4 bases from J, the junction kept 6 bases outside the gene matches. The CDR3 has 15 amino acids. CDR3 sequence (DNA): TGCGCCAGCAGTCTCAAGGGGGCGGGCACCGGGGAGCTGTTTTTT. This sequence encodes CASSLKGAGTGELFF.

The genes are TRBV5-4 and TRBJ1-1, with D tentatively TRBD1 (6 bases). There are 14 residues in the CDR3. V lost 4 bases to trimming and J lost 0 bases, with 10 bases between them. In germline, CDR1 is SGHNT, CDR2 YYREEE (reference sequence). The CDR3, as DNA: TGTGCCAGCAGCCCCAGGGGTTTGAACACTGAAGCTTTCTTT. It yields the protein CASSPRGLNTEAFF.

V is TRBV2 and J is TRBJ1-2; 12 nucleotides line up with TRBD1. There are 15 residues in the CDR3. V was clipped by 8 bases and J by 8 bases; unmatched bases: 12. Looked up from germline, CDR1 is SNHLY and CDR2 is FYNNEI. This CDR3 is CASGTTGQGARGYTF. Written as DNA, the CDR3 is TGTGCCAGCGGAACAACGGGACAGGGGGCGAGGGGCTACACCTTC.

Ten or more counts support this clone. This chain links TRBV5-4 with TRBJ1-5; TRBD1 matches 8 bases. The CDR3 extends over 14 amino acids. Germline CDR1 reads SGHNT; CDR2 reads YYREEE (reference sequence). V shed 3 bases and J 6 bases; nucleotides not matched to a gene: 5. CDR3 nucleotide sequence: TGTGCCAGCAGCTCGGACAGGGTGAGTCAGCCCCAGCATTTT. It yields the protein CASSSDRVSQPQHF. Using reference TRBV5-4 and TRBJ1-5 for the parts outside the CDR3, the full variable domain is ETGVTQSPTHLIKTRGQQVTLRCSSQSGHNTVSWYQQALGQGPQFIFQYYREEENGRGNFPPRFSGLQFPNYSSELNVNALELDDSALYLCASSSDRVSQPQHFGDGTRLSIL.

The V call is TRBV25-1, the J call TRBJ1-4; 10 bases are shared with TRBD1. Germline CDR1 and CDR2: MGHDK and SYGVNS. The length of the CDR3 is 15 residues. The trim removed 8 bases at V and 8 bases at J, leaving 11 bases unmatched. CDR3 in DNA: TGTGCCAGCGCATCCTCTGGGACAGGGGTCGAAAAACTGTTTTTT. The encoded protein is CASASSGTGVEKLFF.

This chain joins TRBV27 and TRBJ2-2; D might be TRBD1 (5 bases). V shed 1 base and J shed 7 bases, with 16 bases lying between them. Per germline, CDR1 MNHEY and CDR2 SMNVEV (reference sequence). This CDR3 contains 16 residues. The CDR3 nucleotides are TGTGCCAGCAGTTTATTTCCGTCAGGTCAGGGCGGGGAGCTGTTTTTT. Its protein is CASSLFPSGQGGELFF.

V is TRBV12-5 and J is TRBJ1-5; 8 bases align to TRBD1. This CDR3 region has 11 residues. V lost 7 bases, J lost 11 bases, and 4 bases stayed unmatched. Germline CDR1 and CDR2: LGHNT and FRNRAP. The CDR3 spells CASAQGQAQHF. CDR3 coding DNA: TGTGCTAGTGCCCAGGGACAGGCCCAGCATTTT.

The chain couples TRBV24-1 to TRBJ1-5; D may be TRBD1 (5 bases). V was pared by 3 bases and J by 3 bases, with 17 bases between. The CDR3 is 17 amino acids. Germline V gene sequence: CDR1 KGHDR, CDR2 SFDVKD. CDR3 residues: CATSDTRGGFTNQPQHF. In nucleotides, the CDR3 is TGTGCCACCAGTGATACCCGGGGGGGATTTACCAATCAGCCCCAGCATTTT.

The table lists this clone with a count of one. The chain is built from TRBV5-4 and TRBJ2-7, with 8 bases lining up with TRBD1. The germline CDR1 and CDR2 sequences are SGHNT and YYREEE (reference sequence). CDR3 length: 14 residues. Trimming took 3 bases from V and 2 from J; bases not matched to a gene: 4. CDR3 residues: CASSSGQGTYEQYF. The CDR3 DNA reads TGTGCCAGCAGCTCAGGACAGGGTACCTACGAGCAGTACTTC. The variable domain in full, completed from reference TRBV5-4 and TRBJ2-7, reads ETGVTQSPTHLIKTRGQQVTLRCSSQSGHNTVSWYQQALGQGPQFIFQYYREEENGRGNFPPRFSGLQFPNYSSELNVNALELDDSALYLCASSSGQGTYEQYFGPGTRLTVT.

This clone occurred a few times. The J gene is TRBJ1-2, the V gene TRBV5-8; D gene ambiguous. Germline V CDR1 and CDR2: SGHTS, YDEGEE. The CDR3 is 12 residues long. V dropped 6 bases and J dropped 8 bases, with 14 bases sitting between them. The CDR3 DNA reads TGTGCCAGCACCCTCTTAGAGTACGGCTACACCTTC. It encodes CASTLLEYGYTF.

The chain recombines TRBV10-3 with TRBJ1-1; a possible D gene is TRBD1 (6 bases). Trimming removed 2 bases at V and 5 bases at J, with 15 bases between. The CDR3 extends over 15 amino acids. Germline assignment: CDR1 ENHRY and CDR2 SYGVKD. The CDR3 region is CAISEPQQGRTEAFF. The CDR3 coding sequence is TGTGCCATCAGTGAGCCACAACAGGGACGGACTGAAGCTTTCTTT.

This sequence joins TRBV5-4 and TRBJ2-5, with 12 bases fitting TRBD2. The trim removed 4 bases at V and 5 bases at J, leaving 9 bases unmatched. Germline V gene sequence: CDR1 SGHNT, CDR2 YYREEE (reference sequence). This CDR3 is built from 16 residues. CDR3 amino acids: CASSLRTSGTSETQYF. CDR3 sequence (DNA): TGTGCCAGCAGCCTCCGGACTAGCGGGACGTCTGAGACCCAGTACTTC.

In this sample, this clone turned up a few times. The chain couples TRBV30 to TRBJ2-1, with 11 bases aligning to TRBD2. Germline V gene lookup returns CDR1 GTSNPN and CDR2 SVGIG (reference sequence). CDR3 length: 18 residues. V shed 0 bases and J 1 base; nucleotides not matched to a gene: 8. The CDR3 DNA follows: TGTGCCTGGAGTGTCCTAGCGGGAGGACGTGGGTCCTACAATGAGCAGTTCTTC. Translated: CAWSVLAGGRGSYNEQFF.

A note on this clone: One end of the junction does not line up with germline, which may come from a read error. This chain uses TRBV7-9 with TRBJ1-4; weak D call: TRBD1 (6 bases). There are 14 residues in the CDR3. Germline CDR1 is SEHNR and CDR2 is FQNEAQ (reference sequence). CDR3 region: CASNLVHQGEKLFF. CDR3 nucleotides: TGTGCCAGCAACTTAGTCCACCAGGGGGAAAAACTGTTTTTT.

This chain uses TRBV9 with TRBJ2-3; the match to TRBD2 covers 12 bases. Germline CDR1 is SGDLS and CDR2 is YYNGEE. V was pared by 4 bases and J by 4 bases, with 10 bases of the junction left unmatched. The CDR3 covers 17 residues. CDR3: CASSLAGGPISSDTQYF. The CDR3 DNA reads TGTGCCAGCAGCCTAGCGGGGGGGCCGATCTCTTCAGATACGCAGTATTTT.

This clone came up a few times. V gene TRBV30 combines with J gene TRBJ2-2; TRBD1 might be the D (5 bases). Trimming left V 5 bases short and J 6 bases short, with 10 bases between. There are 12 residues in the CDR3. The germline V gene has CDR1 GTSNPN and CDR2 SVGIG (reference sequence). The chain's CDR3 is CAWVLGAGELFF. Here the CDR3 DNA reads TGTGCCTGGGTGTTAGGGGCCGGGGAGCTGTTTTTT.

The chain couples TRBV7-9 to TRBJ1-4, with no clear D. Germline CDR1 is SEHNR and CDR2 is FQNEAQ (reference sequence). The CDR3 runs 14 residues. The V end lost 2 bases, the J end lost 0 bases, and 4 bases lay between the germline ends. The CDR3 DNA follows: TGTGCCAGCAGCTTACAATCAACTAATGAAAAACTGTTTTTT. The encoded protein is CASSLQSTNEKLFF.

V gene TRBV11-2 combines with J gene TRBJ2-3; TRBD2 is a possible D gene (7 bases). V lost 0 bases to trimming and J lost 2 bases, with 9 bases between them. CDR3 size: 15 residues. Looked up from germline, CDR1 is SGHAT and CDR2 is FQNNGV. CDR3 DNA: TGTGCCAGCAGCTTAGACGGGGGGCCCACAGATACGCAGTATTTT. Residues: CASSLDGGPTDTQYF.

This chain uses TRBV19 with TRBJ2-3; TRBD2 is a possible D gene (7 bases). Deletions cut 1 base from V and 4 bases from J, with 18 bases between. The CDR3 is made up of 17 amino acids. Germline CDR1 and CDR2: LNHDA and SQIVND (reference sequence). The CDR3 nucleotides read TGTGCCAGTAGTATAGTTGGGTGGCGGGGGCGGGCAGATACGCAGTATTTT. This sequence encodes CASSIVGWRGRADTQYF.

The V call is TRBV5-1, the J call TRBJ2-5; tentative D call: TRBD1 (5 bases). The V and J ends lost 2 bases and 5 bases respectively, with 13 bases between them. Germline CDR1 is SGHRS and CDR2 is YFSETQ. The CDR3 contains 14 residues. The CDR3 sequence: CASSFGQGSETQYF. The CDR3 DNA sequence: TGCGCCAGCAGCTTTGGCCAGGGAAGTGAGACCCAGTACTTC.

The rearrangement uses TRBV19 and TRBJ1-1; D not certain. The CDR3 spans 14 residues. Germline values: CDR1 LNHDA, CDR2 SQIVND (reference sequence). Trimming pared 7 bases from V and 4 bases from J, leaving 16 bases between. Here the CDR3 reads CASTLWRAGTEAFF. CDR3 nucleotides: TGTGCCAGTACCCTCTGGAGGGCGGGCACTGAAGCTTTCTTT.